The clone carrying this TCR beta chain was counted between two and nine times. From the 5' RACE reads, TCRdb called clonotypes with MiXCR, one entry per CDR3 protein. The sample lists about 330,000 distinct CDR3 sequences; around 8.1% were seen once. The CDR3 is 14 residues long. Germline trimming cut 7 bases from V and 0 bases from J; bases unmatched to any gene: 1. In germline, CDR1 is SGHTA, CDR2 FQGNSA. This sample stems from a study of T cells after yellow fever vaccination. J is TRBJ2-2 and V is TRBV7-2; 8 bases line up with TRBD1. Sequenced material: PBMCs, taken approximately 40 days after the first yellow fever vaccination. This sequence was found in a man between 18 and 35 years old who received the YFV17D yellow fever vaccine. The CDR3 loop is CASTGGANTGELFF. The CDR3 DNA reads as TGTGCCAGCACAGGGGGCGCGAACACCGGGGAGCTGTTTTTT.